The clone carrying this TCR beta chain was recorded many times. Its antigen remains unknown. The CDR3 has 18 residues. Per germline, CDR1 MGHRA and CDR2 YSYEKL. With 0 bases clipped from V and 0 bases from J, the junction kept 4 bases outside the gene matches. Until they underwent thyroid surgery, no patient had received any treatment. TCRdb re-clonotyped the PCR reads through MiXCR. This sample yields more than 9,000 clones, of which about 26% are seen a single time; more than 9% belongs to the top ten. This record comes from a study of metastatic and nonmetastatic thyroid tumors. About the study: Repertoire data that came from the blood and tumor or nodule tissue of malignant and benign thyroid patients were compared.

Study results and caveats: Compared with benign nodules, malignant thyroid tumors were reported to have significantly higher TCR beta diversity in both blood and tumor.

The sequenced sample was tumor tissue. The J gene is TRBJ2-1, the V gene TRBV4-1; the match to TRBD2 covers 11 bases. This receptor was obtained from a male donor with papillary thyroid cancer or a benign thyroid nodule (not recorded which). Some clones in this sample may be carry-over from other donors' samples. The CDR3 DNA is TGCGCCAGCAGCCAAGACGGACTAGCGGGTCTCTCCTACAATGAGCAGTTCTTC. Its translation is CASSQDGLAGLSYNEQFF.